This T cell receptor (beta chain) was profiled in a study of blood T cells in healthy people across ages. As regards this clonotype: At one of its ends the junction is not consistent with the germline gene, which may arise from a read error.

Every donor provided roughly 10 milliliters of peripheral blood. Isolating PBMCs gave at least 6 million of these cells per sample. A second roughly 6 to 11 cycle PCR used barcoded and J-beta primers. TCRdb re-called the 5' RACE reads through MiXCR, storing one row per CDR3 protein. The sample shows some 1.8 million distinct CDR3 sequences, about two fifths of them seen only once. Germline V gene data show CDR1 as SGHTA and CDR2 as FQGNSA. There are 14 residues in the CDR3. This TCR derives from a human donor in good health. This chain uses TRBV7-2 with TRBJ2-5; perhaps D is TRBD1 or TRBD2 (6 bases each). The sequencing sample was made of blood. CDR3 sequence: CASSLGGASEAQYF. In nucleotides, the CDR3 is TGTGCCAGCAGCTTAGGGGGGGCGTCAGAGGCCCAGTACTTC.